This T cell receptor beta chain was retrieved from a study of T cells of healthy individuals. One entry per CDR3 protein results from TCRdb running MiXCR on the 5' RACE reads. The repertoire holds about 96,000 distinct CDR3 sequences, with around 17% as singletons. The clonotype originates from a human donor in good health.

This chain's CDR3 is CSAQGLAGAYNEQFF. CDR3 DNA: TGCAGTGCTCAAGGGCTAGCGGGAGCCTACAATGAGCAGTTCTTC. V is TRBV20-1 and J is TRBJ2-1; 10 bases map to TRBD2. The V gene end was trimmed by 5 bases and the J gene end by 2 bases; junction bases not matched to a gene: 6. The CDR3 is 15 amino acids. Looked up from germline, CDR1 is DFQATT and CDR2 is SNEGSKA (reference sequence).